A single sample is the source of the 14 T cell receptor beta chains below, sequenced in a study of radiotherapy plus CTLA-4 blockade in lung cancer. Method: immunoSEQ multiplex PCR; TCRdb's copy keeps in-frame clones and lacks some. The table includes 81,000 or so clones, around 78% detected once. The sample in question was peripheral blood, obtained from a patient treated with radiotherapy plus ipilimumab. These TCRs come from a human donor with non-small cell lung cancer whose response to radiotherapy plus ipilimumab could not be evaluated. Some clones in this sample may be carry-over from other donors' samples.

The rearrangement joins TRBV2 to TRBJ1-1; D not resolved. The germline V and J ends were trimmed by 9 bases and 1 base, with 9 bases remaining between them. Per the germline V gene, CDR1 is SNHLY and CDR2 is FYNNEI. The CDR3 extends over 12 amino acids. The CDR3 reads CASLTGNTEAFF. In DNA form, the CDR3 reads TGTGCCAGTTTGACGGGGAACACTGAAGCTTTCTTT. Full variable domain (outside the CDR3, taken from reference TRBV2 and TRBJ1-1): EPEVTQTPSHQVTQMGQEVILRCVPISNHLYFYWYRQILGQKVEFLVSFYNNEISEKSEIFDDQFSVERPDGSNFTLKIRSTKLEDSAMYFCASLTGNTEAFFGQGTRLTVV.

The genes are TRBV10-3 and TRBJ2-3; D is uncertain. The V end lost 9 bases, the J end lost 2 bases, and 12 bases lay between the germline ends. Germline assignment: CDR1 ENHRY and CDR2 SYGVKD. CDR3 length: 13 residues. DNA of the CDR3: TGTGCCATTAGAGGAGAGAACACAGATACGCAGTATTTT. Its translation: CAIRGENTDTQYF.

V usage is TRBV6-1 and J usage is TRBJ2-5, with no clear D. The closer fit of TRBJ2-7 to the DNA end suggests the J call may be wrong. The V gene's germline CDR1 is MNHNS and CDR2 SASEGT. The CDR3 has 13 residues. The CDR3 here is CASSVYTTYEQYF. CDR3 nucleotide sequence: TGTGCCAGCAGTGTTTACACTACCTACGAGCAGTACTTC.

V is TRBV5-1 and J is TRBJ2-7; 10 nucleotides align to TRBD1. The CDR3 spans 19 residues. Germline V lookup: CDR1 SGHRS, CDR2 YFSETQ. Unmatched junction bases numbered 16, after V lost 4 bases and J lost 0 bases. The CDR3: CASSPTSGTGAPSSYEQYF. CDR3 nucleotide sequence: TGCGCCAGCAGCCCCACATCCGGGACAGGGGCTCCTAGCTCCTACGAGCAGTACTTC.

The V gene is TRBV2, the J gene TRBJ1-3; the D is unclear. The germline CDR1 and CDR2 sequences are SNHLY and FYNNEI. V shed 5 bases and J shed 0 bases, with 11 bases lying between them. The CDR3 loop spans 15 amino acids. This CDR3 is CASSSTDSSGNTIYF. CDR3 nucleotide sequence: TGTGCCAGCAGTTCCACCGACTCCTCTGGAAACACCATATATTTT.

V gene TRBV6-6 combines with J gene TRBJ1-1; 9 nucleotides agree with TRBD1. From germline, CDR1 is MNHNY and CDR2 SVGAGI (reference sequence). The CDR3 consists of 14 residues. V gave up 2 bases and J gave up 5 bases; unmatched junction bases: 3. The CDR3 sequence is CASSYQTGGTEAFF. The CDR3 DNA sequence: TGTGCCAGCAGTTACCAGACAGGGGGTACTGAAGCTTTCTTT.

This chain joins TRBV28 and TRBJ2-3; 8 nucleotides match TRBD2. The CDR3 length is 14 residues. J was trimmed by 4 bases and V by 6 bases; bases with no gene match: 6. CDR1 and CDR2 (germline): MDHEN, SYDVKM. The CDR3 loop reads CASSFGGAADTQYF. CDR3 in DNA: TGTGCCAGCAGCTTCGGGGGGGCCGCAGATACGCAGTATTTT.

This chain uses TRBV5-8 with TRBJ2-5; TRBD1 matches 8 bases. Germline CDR1 SGHTS, CDR2 YDEGEE. After removal of 2 bases from V and 4 bases from J, the junction contained 4 bases not matched to a gene. The CDR3 totals 14 residues. For the CDR3, the DNA is TGTGCCAGCAGCTTCACAGGGGGAGGAGAGACCCAGTACTTC. It codes for CASSFTGGGETQYF.

The chain recombines TRBV5-4 with TRBJ2-1; no definite D call. Germline V gives CDR1 SGHNT, CDR2 YYREEE (reference sequence). Between the trimmed V and J ends, which lost 3 bases and 7 bases, there was a span of 8 bases. The CDR3 has 12 residues. The chain's CDR3 is CASSSSRNEQFF. CDR3 DNA: TGTGCCAGCAGCTCCTCCAGAAATGAGCAGTTCTTC.

The V call is TRBV10-3, the J call TRBJ1-2; 8 bases align to TRBD1. The CDR3 extends over 16 amino acids. Losses at the gene ends were 2 bases for V and 4 bases for J; bases not matched to a gene: 9. Germline V gene sequence: CDR1 ENHRY, CDR2 SYGVKD. CDR3 loop: CAISELGQGRSYGYTF. The CDR3 region has the DNA TGTGCCATCAGTGAGCTCGGACAGGGTCGGAGCTATGGCTACACCTTC.

The gene calls are TRBV5-4 and TRBJ2-6; D might be TRBD2 (6 bases). Germline V lookup: CDR1 SGHNT, CDR2 YYREEE (reference sequence). This CDR3 is built from 15 residues. Trimming removed 3 bases at V and 4 bases at J, with 11 bases between. This chain's CDR3 is CASSSREDGANVLTF. DNA of the CDR3: TGTGCCAGCAGCTCCAGGGAGGACGGGGCCAACGTCCTGACTTTC.

The chain recombines TRBV6-5 with TRBJ1-2, with D possibly matching TRBD1 (6 bases). Germline V CDR1 and CDR2: MNHEY, SVGAGI. The ends were cut back, 6 bases at V and 2 bases at J, with 13 bases in the middle. CDR3 length: 14 amino acids. The CDR3 region is CASSPQGINYGYTF. CDR3 coding DNA: TGTGCCAGCAGCCCCCAGGGGATCAACTATGGCTACACCTTC.

The J gene is TRBJ2-1, the V gene TRBV4-2; D is uncertain. With 4 bases removed from V and 2 bases from J, the gap between germline ends came to 24 bases. Germline V gene lookup returns CDR1 LGHNA and CDR2 YNFKEQ. This CDR3 is 19 amino acids long. CDR3 amino acids: CASSRSLETATITYNEQFF. CDR3 DNA: TGTGCCAGCAGCCGTTCTCTAGAGACGGCTACAATAACCTACAATGAGCAGTTCTTC.

The rearrangement uses TRBV27 and TRBJ1-5; 7 bases align to TRBD1. The CDR3 sequence is 15 residues long. Germline V gene data show CDR1 as MNHEY and CDR2 as SMNVEV (reference sequence). V was pared by 6 bases and J by 2 bases, with 7 bases of the junction left unmatched. Here the CDR3 reads CASSLDRERNQPQHF. In nucleotides, the CDR3 is TGTGCCAGCAGCCTTGACAGGGAACGCAATCAGCCCCAGCATTTT.